This TCR beta chain appears in the sequencing data of a study of CD8+ T cells in alopecia areata. Following RNA extraction, reverse transcription yielded cDNA that acted as the sequencing template. Sequencing used immunoSEQ multiplex PCR; TCRdb keeps in-frame clones, though not all of them. The sample has about 180,000 clones; about 63% are singletons. V was shortened by 2 bases and J by 1 base, with 8 bases between the two germline ends. The V gene's germline CDR1 is SGHTA and CDR2 FQGNSA. This CDR3 region has 14 residues. The V gene is TRBV7-2, the J gene TRBJ1-1, with D tentatively TRBD1 (5 bases). The specimen was CD4+ T cells sorted from blood, collected at week 0. The sequence was obtained from a human donor with alopecia areata. The CDR3: CASSLWQGNTEAFF. As DNA, the CDR3 is TGTGCCAGCAGCTTATGGCAGGGGAACACTGAAGCTTTCTTT.